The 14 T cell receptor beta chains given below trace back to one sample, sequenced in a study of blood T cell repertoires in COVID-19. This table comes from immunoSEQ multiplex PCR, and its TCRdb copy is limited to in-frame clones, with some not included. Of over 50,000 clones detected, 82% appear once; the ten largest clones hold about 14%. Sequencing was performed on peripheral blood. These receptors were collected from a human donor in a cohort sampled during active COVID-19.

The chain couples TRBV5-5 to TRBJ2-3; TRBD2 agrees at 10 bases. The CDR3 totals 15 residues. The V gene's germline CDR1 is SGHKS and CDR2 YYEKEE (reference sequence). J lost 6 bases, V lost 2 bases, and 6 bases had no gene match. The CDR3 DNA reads TGTGCCAGCAGCTTACCCGCTAGCGGGGGTGATACGCAGTATTTT. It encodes CASSLPASGGDTQYF.

CDR3: CASSPPRGTSDEQFF. The CDR3 DNA is TGTGCCAGCAGCCCCCCCCGGGGGACGAGCGATGAGCAGTTCTTC. This chain connects TRBV13 to TRBJ2-1; perhaps TRBD2 as D (6 bases). The CDR3 is 15 residues long. CDR1 is PRHDT, CDR2 FYEKMQ, per germline (reference sequence). V shed 5 bases and J shed 8 bases, with 19 bases lying between them.

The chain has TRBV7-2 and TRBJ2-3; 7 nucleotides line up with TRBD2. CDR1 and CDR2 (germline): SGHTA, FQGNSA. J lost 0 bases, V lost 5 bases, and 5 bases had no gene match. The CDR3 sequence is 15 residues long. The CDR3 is CASSPGRSSTDTQYF. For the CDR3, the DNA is TGTGCCAGCAGCCCCGGGAGGTCTAGCACAGATACGCAGTATTTT.

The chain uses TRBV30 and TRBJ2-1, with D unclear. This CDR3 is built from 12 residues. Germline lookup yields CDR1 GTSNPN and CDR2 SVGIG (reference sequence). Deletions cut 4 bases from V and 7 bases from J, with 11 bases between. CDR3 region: CAWTYSRNEQFF. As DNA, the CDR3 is TGTGCCTGGACCTATAGCCGGAATGAGCAGTTCTTC.

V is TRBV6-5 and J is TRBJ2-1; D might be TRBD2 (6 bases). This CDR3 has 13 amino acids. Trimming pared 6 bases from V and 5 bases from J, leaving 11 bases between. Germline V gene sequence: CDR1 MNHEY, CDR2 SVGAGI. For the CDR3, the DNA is TGTGCCAGCAGGAGGTGGGAGGACAATGAGCAGTTCTTC. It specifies CASRRWEDNEQFF.

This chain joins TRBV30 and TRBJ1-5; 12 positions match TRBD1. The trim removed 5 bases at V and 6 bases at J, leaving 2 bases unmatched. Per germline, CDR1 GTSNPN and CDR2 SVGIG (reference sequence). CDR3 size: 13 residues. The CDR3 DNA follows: TGTGCCTGGGGGACAGGGGGCGGTCAGCCCCAGCATTTT. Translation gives CAWGTGGGQPQHF.

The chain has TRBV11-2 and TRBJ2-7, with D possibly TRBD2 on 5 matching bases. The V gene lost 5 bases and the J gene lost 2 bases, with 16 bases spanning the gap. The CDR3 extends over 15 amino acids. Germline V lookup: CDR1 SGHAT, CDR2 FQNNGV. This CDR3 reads CASSPSDSSTYEQYF. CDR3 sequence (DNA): TGTGCCAGCAGCCCGTCGGACTCTAGTACCTACGAGCAGTACTTC.

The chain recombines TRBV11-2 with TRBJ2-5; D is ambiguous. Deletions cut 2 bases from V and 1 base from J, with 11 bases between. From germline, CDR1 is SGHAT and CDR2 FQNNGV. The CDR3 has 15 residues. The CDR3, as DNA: TGTGCCAGCAGCTTATTTGGTCAGTTCCAAGAGACCCAGTACTTC. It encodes CASSLFGQFQETQYF. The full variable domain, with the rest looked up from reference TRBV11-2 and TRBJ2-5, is EAGVAQSPRYKIIEKRQSVAFWCNPISGHATLYWYQQILGQGPKLLIQFQNNGVVDDSQLPKDRFSAERLKGVDSTLKIQPAKLEDSAVYLCASSLFGQFQETQYFGPGTRLLVL.

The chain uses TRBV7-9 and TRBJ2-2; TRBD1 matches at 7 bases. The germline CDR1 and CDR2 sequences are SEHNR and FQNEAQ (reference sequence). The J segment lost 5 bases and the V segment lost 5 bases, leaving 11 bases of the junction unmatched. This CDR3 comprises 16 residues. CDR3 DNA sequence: TGTGCCAGCAGCCCCACGACAGGGATGGGGACCGGGGAGCTGTTTTTT. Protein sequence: CASSPTTGMGTGELFF.

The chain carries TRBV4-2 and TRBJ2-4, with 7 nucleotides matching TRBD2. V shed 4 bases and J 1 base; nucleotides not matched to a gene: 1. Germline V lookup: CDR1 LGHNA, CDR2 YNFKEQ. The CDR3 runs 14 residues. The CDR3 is CASSPGGAKNIQYF. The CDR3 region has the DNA TGTGCCAGCAGCCCCGGGGGGGCCAAAAACATTCAGTACTTC.

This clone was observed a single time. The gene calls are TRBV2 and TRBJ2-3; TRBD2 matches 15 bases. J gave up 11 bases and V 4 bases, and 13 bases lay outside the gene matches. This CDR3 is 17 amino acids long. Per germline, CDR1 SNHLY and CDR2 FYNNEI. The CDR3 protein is CASSGGAGLAGGPQQYF. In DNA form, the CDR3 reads TGTGCCAGCAGTGGGGGGGCAGGACTAGCGGGAGGGCCCCAGCAGTATTTT.

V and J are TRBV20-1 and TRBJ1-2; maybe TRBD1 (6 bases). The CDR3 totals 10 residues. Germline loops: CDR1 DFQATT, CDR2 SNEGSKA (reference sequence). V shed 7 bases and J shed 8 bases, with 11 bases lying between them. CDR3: CSGGRQGYTF. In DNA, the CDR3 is TGCAGTGGGGGGCGTCAAGGCTACACCTTC.

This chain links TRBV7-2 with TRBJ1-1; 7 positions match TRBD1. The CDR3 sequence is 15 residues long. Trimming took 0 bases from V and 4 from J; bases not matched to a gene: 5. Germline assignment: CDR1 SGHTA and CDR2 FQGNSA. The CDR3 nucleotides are TGTGCCAGCAGCTTAGCCGACACAGGGGTCACTGAAGCTTTCTTT. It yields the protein CASSLADTGVTEAFF. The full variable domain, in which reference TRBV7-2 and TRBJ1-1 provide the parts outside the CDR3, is GAGVSQSPSNKVTEKGKDVELRCDPISGHTALYWYRQSLGQGLEFLIYFQGNSAPDKSGLPSDRFSAERTGGSVSTLTIQRTQQEDSAVYLCASSLADTGVTEAFFGQGTRLTVV.

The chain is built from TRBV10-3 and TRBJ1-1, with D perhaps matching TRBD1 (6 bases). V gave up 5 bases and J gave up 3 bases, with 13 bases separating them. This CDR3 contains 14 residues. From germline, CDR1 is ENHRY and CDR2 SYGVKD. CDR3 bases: TGTGCCATCAGTTTACAGGGTCCAGACACTGAAGCTTTCTTT. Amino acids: CAISLQGPDTEAFF.